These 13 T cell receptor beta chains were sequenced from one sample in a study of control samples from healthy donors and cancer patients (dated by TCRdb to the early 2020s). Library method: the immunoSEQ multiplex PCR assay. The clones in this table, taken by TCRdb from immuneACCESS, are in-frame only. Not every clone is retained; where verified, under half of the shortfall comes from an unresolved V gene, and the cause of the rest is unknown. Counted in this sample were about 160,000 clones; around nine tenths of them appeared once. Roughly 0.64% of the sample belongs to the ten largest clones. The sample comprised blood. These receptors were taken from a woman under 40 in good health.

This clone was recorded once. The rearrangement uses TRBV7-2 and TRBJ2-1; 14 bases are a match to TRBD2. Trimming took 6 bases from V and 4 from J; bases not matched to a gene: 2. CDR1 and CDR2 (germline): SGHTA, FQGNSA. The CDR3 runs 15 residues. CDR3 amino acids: CASRRLAGGYNEQFF. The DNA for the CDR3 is TGTGCCAGCAGAAGACTAGCGGGAGGGTACAATGAGCAGTTCTTC.

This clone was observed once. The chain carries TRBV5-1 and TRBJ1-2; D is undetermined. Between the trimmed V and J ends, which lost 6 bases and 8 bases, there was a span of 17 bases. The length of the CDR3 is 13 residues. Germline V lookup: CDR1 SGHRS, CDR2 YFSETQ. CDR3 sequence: CASTLDPGRGYTF. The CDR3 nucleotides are TGCGCCAGCACTCTAGACCCAGGTCGCGGCTACACCTTC.

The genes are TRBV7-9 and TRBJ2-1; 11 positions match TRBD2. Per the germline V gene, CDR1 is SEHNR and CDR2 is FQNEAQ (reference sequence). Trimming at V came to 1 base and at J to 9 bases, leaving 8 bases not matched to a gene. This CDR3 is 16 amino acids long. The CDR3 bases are TGTGCCAGCAGCTTAGGACTAGCGGGACTTTCTAGTGAGCAGTTCTTC. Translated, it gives CASSLGLAGLSSEQFF.

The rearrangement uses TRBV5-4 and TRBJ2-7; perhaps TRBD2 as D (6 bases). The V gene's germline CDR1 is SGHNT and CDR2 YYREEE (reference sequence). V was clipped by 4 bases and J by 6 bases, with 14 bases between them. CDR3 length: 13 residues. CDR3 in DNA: TGTGCCAGCAGCGCCCCAGGGAGGCTCGAGCAGTACTTC. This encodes CASSAPGRLEQYF.

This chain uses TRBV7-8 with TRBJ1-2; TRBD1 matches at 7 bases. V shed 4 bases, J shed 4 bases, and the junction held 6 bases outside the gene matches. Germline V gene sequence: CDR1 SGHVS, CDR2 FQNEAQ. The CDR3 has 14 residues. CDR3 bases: TGTGCCAGCAGCTCACCAGGGGGGAGCTATGGCTACACCTTC. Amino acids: CASSSPGGSYGYTF.

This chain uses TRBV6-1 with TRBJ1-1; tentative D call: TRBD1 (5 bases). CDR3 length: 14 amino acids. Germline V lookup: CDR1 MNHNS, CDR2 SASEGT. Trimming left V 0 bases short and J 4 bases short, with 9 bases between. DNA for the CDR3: TGTGCCAGCAGTGAAGCGGGGGGGGTCACTGAAGCTTTCTTT. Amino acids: CASSEAGGVTEAFF.

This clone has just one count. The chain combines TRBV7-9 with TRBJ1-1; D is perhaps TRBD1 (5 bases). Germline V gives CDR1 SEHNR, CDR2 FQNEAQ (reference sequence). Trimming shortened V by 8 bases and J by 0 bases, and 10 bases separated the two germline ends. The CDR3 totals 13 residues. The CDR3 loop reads CASCLDMNTEAFF. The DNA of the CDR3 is TGTGCCAGCTGTTTGGACATGAACACTGAAGCTTTCTTT.

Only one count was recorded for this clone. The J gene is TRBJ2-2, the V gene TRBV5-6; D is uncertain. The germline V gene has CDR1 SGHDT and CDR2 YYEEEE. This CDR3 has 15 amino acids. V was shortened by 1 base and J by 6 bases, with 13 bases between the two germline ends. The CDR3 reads CASSLSLISAGELFF. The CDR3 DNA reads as TGTGCCAGCAGCTTGAGTCTAATATCAGCCGGGGAGCTGTTTTTT.

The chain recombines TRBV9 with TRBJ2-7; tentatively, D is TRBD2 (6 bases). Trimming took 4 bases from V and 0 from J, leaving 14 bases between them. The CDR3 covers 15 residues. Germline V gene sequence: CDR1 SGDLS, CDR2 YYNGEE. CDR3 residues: CASSPAGGSSYEQYF. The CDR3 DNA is TGTGCCAGCAGCCCCGCCGGGGGTAGCTCCTACGAGCAGTACTTC.

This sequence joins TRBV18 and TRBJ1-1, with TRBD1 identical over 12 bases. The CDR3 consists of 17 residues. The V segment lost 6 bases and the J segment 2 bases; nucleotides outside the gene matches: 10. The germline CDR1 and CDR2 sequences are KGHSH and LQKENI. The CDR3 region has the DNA TGTGCCAGCTCTCGGGACAGGGGGCCAGGTACAAACACTGAAGCTTTCTTT. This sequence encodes CASSRDRGPGTNTEAFF.

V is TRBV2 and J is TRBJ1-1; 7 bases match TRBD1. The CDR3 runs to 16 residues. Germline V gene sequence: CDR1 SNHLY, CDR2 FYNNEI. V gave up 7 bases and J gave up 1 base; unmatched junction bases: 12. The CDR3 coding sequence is TGTGCCAGCAAGGGGTTAGACAGGGTCGGGAACACTGAAGCTTTCTTT. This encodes CASKGLDRVGNTEAFF.

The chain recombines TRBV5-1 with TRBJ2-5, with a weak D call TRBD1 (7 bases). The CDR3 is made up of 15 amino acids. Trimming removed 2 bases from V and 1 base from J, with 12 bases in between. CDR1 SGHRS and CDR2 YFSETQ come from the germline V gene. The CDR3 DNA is TGCGCCAGCAGCTTAACCAGGGGGGTCCAAGAGACCCAGTACTTC. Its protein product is CASSLTRGVQETQYF.

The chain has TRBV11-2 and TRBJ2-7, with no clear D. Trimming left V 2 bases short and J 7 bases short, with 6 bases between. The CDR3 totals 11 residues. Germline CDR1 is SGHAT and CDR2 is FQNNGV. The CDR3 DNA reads TGTGCCAGCAGCTTATCAGATGAGCAGTACTTC. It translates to CASSLSDEQYF.